Below are 14 T cell receptor beta chains sequenced from a single sample in a study of T cells in tumors after PD-1 blockade. The assay was immunoSEQ multiplex PCR, and TCRdb's table has in-frame clones only and misses some. Of about 63,000 clones in the sample, less than 85% were seen once. This sample comprised PBMCs, obtained after anti-PD-1 treatment. The receptors originated from a human donor with basal cell carcinoma.

This clone was found once. This chain uses TRBV4-1 with TRBJ2-1, with D possibly called TRBD1 or TRBD2 (7 bases each). Germline V lookup: CDR1 MGHRA, CDR2 YSYEKL. This CDR3 contains 13 residues. The V end lost 3 bases, the J end lost 9 bases, and 12 bases lay between the germline ends. CDR3 DNA: TGCGCCAGCAGCCACCCAGGGGGGGTTGAGCAGTTCTTC. It encodes CASSHPGGVEQFF.

The chain carries TRBV28 and TRBJ2-2; 10 positions agree with TRBD2. This CDR3 spans 15 amino acids. Per the germline V gene, CDR1 is MDHEN and CDR2 is SYDVKM. V lost 7 bases to trimming and J lost 3 bases; unmatched junction nucleotides: 5. In DNA, the CDR3 is TGTGCCAGCATGAGAACTAGCGGGGACACCGGGGAGCTGTTTTTT. Translating gives CASMRTSGDTGELFF.

This rearrangement joins TRBV9 to TRBJ2-1; D remains unclear. The germline gives CDR1 SGDLS, CDR2 YYNGEE. This CDR3 has 18 amino acids. The ends were cut back, 0 bases at V and 8 bases at J, with 24 bases in the middle. CDR3 region: CASSVEDPLRVRFDEQFF. The CDR3 nucleotides are TGTGCCAGCAGCGTAGAGGATCCCCTAAGGGTAAGGTTCGATGAGCAGTTCTTC.

This chain joins TRBV5-1 and TRBJ2-5; D unresolved. V gave up 3 bases and J gave up 3 bases, with 12 bases separating them. Germline assignment: CDR1 SGHRS and CDR2 YFSETQ. CDR3 size: 14 residues. The CDR3 protein is CASSSGGEKETQYF. CDR3 in DNA: TGCGCCAGCAGCTCTGGTGGGGAAAAAGAGACCCAGTACTTC.

The V and J genes are TRBV6-5 and TRBJ2-1; 10 bases fit TRBD1. Germline CDR1 and CDR2: MNHEY and SVGAGI. The V gene end was trimmed by 5 bases and the J gene end by 7 bases; junction bases not matched to a gene: 5. The CDR3 extends over 14 amino acids. CDR3 in amino acids: CASSKGQGRNEQFF. CDR3 nucleotides: TGTGCCAGCAGTAAGGGACAGGGGCGGAATGAGCAGTTCTTC.

The CDR3 loop is CASSQSSPRFNQPQHF. As DNA, the CDR3 is TGCGCCAGCAGTCAATCGAGTCCACGGTTCAATCAGCCCCAGCATTTT. The J gene is TRBJ1-5, the V gene TRBV23-1; D is unresolved. Being an ORF, TRBV23-1 has a function that is uncertain. The CDR3 consists of 16 residues. Trimming removed 0 bases from V and 3 bases from J, with 12 bases in between.

By share, this clone ranks as medium-sized (0.01 to 0.1%). The chain links TRBV10-3 to TRBJ2-7; tentatively, D is TRBD1 (5 bases). CDR1 and CDR2 (germline): ENHRY, SYGVKD. V lost 4 bases to trimming and J lost 0 bases, with 13 bases between them. The CDR3 totals 15 residues. The CDR3, as DNA: TGTGCCATCAGTGTAGGAACAGGTCTCTCCTACGAGCAGTACTTC. The encoded protein is CAISVGTGLSYEQYF.

The rearrangement joins TRBV19 to TRBJ1-1; the D gene is possibly TRBD1 (6 bases). This CDR3 has 14 residues. Germline CDR1 reads LNHDA; CDR2 reads SQIVND (reference sequence). V was shortened by 3 bases and J by 4 bases, with 12 bases between the two germline ends. The CDR3 DNA sequence: TGTGCCAGTAGTATTGTGGGGGCGGGCACTGAAGCTTTCTTT. It translates to CASSIVGAGTEAFF.

Only one count was recorded for this clone. The chain employs TRBV21-1 and TRBJ2-7; TRBD2, the D gene given by the table, was not confirmed from the DNA. TRBV21-1 is a listed pseudogene. The CDR3 sequence is 16 residues long. The CDR3 protein is CASSRRAPGDRYEQYF. The CDR3 region has the DNA TGTGCCAGCAGCAGACGGGCGCCGGGGGACCGATACGAGCAGTACTTC.

The gene calls are TRBV7-9 and TRBJ1-1, with D perhaps TRBD1 (6 bases). Germline V CDR1 and CDR2: SEHNR, FQNEAQ (reference sequence). The V gene lost 1 base and the J gene lost 6 bases, with 12 bases spanning the gap. This CDR3 is built from 14 residues. In DNA, the CDR3 is TGTGCCAGCAGCTTAGAGGGGGGAAGAGCTGAAGCTTTCTTT. It specifies CASSLEGGRAEAFF.

The chain employs TRBV5-1 and TRBJ2-3; either TRBD1 or TRBD2 may supply D (5 bases each). Germline loops: CDR1 SGHRS, CDR2 YFSETQ. This CDR3 is 12 amino acids long. The V gene lost 2 bases and the J gene lost 6 bases, with 7 bases spanning the gap. CDR3 in DNA: TGCGCCAGCAGCTTATGGGGGGATACGCAGTATTTT. It specifies CASSLWGDTQYF.

The chain is built from TRBV10-1 and TRBJ2-5; D remains ambiguous. Trimming left V 0 bases short and J 4 bases short, with 6 bases between. Germline CDR1 is WNHNN and CDR2 is SYGVQD (reference sequence). The CDR3 extends over 13 amino acids. As DNA, the CDR3 is TGCGCCAGCAGTGAGTCTCTTGGAGAGACCCAGTACTTC. Translated, it gives CASSESLGETQYF.

This clone has just one count. The chain couples TRBV5-1 to TRBJ2-3; D is unresolved. The CDR3 loop spans 15 amino acids. V shed 1 base and J shed 2 bases, with 11 bases lying between them. From germline, CDR1 is SGHRS and CDR2 YFSETQ. CDR3: CASSLSEILTDTQYF. DNA for the CDR3: TGCGCCAGCAGCTTGAGCGAGATTCTCACAGATACGCAGTATTTT.

This sequence joins TRBV6-4 and TRBJ2-3; TRBD2 matches at 8 bases. This CDR3 contains 17 residues. With 3 bases clipped from V and 2 bases from J, the junction kept 10 bases outside the gene matches. Germline V gene lookup returns CDR1 MRHNA and CDR2 SNTAGT. The CDR3 loop reads CASSEALAGDPTDTQYF. The CDR3 DNA reads TGTGCCAGCAGTGAGGCGCTAGCGGGCGACCCCACAGATACGCAGTATTTT.